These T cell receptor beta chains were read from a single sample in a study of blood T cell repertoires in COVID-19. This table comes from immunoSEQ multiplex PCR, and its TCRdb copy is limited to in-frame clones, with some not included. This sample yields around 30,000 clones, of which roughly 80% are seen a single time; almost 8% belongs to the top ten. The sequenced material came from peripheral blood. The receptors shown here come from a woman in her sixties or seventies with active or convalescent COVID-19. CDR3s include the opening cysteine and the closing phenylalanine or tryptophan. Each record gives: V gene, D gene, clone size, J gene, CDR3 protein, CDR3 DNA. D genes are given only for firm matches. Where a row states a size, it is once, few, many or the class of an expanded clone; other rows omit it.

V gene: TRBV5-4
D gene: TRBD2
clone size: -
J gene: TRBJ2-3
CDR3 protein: CASSPRLAGSTDTQYF
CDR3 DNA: TGTGCCAGCAGCCCTCGACTAGCGGGATCGACAGATACGCAGTATTTT

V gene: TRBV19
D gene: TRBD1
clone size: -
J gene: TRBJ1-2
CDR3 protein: CASSGQGRSGNYGYTF
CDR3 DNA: TGTGCCAGTAGTGGACAGGGAAGAAGTGGGAACTATGGCTACACCTTC

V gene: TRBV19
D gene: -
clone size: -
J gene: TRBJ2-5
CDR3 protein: CASMMRGDSESQYF
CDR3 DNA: TGTGCCAGTATGATGCGCGGGGACTCCGAGTCCCAGTACTTC

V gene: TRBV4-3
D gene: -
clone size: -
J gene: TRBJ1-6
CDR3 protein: CASSQALGETYNSPLHF
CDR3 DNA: TGCGCCAGCAGCCAAGCACTCGGGGAAACCTATAATTCACCCCTCCACTTT

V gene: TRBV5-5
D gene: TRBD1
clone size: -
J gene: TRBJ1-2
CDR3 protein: CASSTGQGNYGYTF
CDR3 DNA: TGTGCCAGCAGCACCGGACAGGGAAACTATGGCTACACCTTC

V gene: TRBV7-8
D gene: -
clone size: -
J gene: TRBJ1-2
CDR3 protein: CASSLGTGNYGYTF
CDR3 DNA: TGTGCCAGCAGCTTGGGCACAGGGAACTATGGCTACACCTTC

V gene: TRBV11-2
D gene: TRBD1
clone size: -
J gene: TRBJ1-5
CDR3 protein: CASSLGVGTGGLGNQPQHF
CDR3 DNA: TGTGCCAGCAGCTTAGGAGTCGGGACAGGGGGCTTAGGCAATCAGCCCCAGCATTTT

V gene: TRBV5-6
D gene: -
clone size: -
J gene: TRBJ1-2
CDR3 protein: CASSLWQGRYGYTF
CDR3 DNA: TGTGCCAGCAGCTTGTGGCAGGGGCGATATGGCTACACCTTC

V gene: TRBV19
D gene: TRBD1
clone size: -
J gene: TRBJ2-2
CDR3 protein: CASGSQQGATGELFF
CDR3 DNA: TGTGCCAGCGGTAGTCAACAGGGGGCAACCGGGGAGCTGTTTTTT

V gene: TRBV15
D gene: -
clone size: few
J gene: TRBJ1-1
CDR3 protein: CATSLPQGQNTEAFF
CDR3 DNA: TGTGCCACCAGCCTCCCCCAGGGACAGAACACTGAAGCTTTCTTT

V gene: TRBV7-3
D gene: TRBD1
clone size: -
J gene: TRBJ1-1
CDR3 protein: CASSLVSLGGQGAQMNTEAFF
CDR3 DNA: TGTGCCAGCAGCTTAGTATCTCTAGGAGGGCAGGGGGCGCAGATGAACACTGAAGCTTTCTTT

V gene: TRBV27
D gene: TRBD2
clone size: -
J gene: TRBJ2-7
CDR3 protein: CASSSPGLASNEQYF
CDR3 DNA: TGTGCCAGCAGCTCACCGGGACTAGCGTCTAACGAGCAGTACTTC

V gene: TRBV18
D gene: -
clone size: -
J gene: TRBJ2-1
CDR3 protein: CASSLDRDLSYNEQFF
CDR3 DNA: TGTGCCAGCTCACTCGACCGGGACTTGTCCTACAATGAGCAGTTCTTC

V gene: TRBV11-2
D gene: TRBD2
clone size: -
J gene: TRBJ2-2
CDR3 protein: CASSPPRLASTGELFF
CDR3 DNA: TGTGCCAGCAGCCCCCCGCGACTAGCTAGCACCGGGGAGCTGTTTTTT

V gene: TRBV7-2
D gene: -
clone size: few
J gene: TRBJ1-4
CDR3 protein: CASSRAGIGNEKLFF
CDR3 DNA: TGTGCCAGCAGTCGGGCAGGGATCGGTAATGAAAAACTGTTTTTT

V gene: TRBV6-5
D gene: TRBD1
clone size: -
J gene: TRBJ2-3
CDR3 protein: CASSSWTGRTDTQYF
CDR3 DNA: TGTGCCAGCAGTTCGTGGACAGGTCGCACAGATACGCAGTATTTT

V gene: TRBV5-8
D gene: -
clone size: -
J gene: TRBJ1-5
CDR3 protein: CASSLVGRAGQPQHF
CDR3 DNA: TGTGCCAGCAGCTTGGTCGGCAGGGCCGGTCAGCCCCAGCATTTT

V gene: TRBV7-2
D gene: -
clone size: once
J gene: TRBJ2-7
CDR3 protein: CASSFQTNPTYEQYF
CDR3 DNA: TGTGCCAGCAGCTTTCAGACTAATCCAACCTACGAGCAGTACTTC

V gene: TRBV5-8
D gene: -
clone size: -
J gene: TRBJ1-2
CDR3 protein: CASSLLGFGYGYTF
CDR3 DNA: TGTGCCAGCAGCTTGCTAGGTTTCGGCTATGGCTACACCTTC

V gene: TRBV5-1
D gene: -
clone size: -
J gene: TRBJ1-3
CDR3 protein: CASSDSGAGNTIYF
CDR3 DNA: TGCGCCAGCAGCGACAGTGGTGCCGGAAACACCATATATTTT

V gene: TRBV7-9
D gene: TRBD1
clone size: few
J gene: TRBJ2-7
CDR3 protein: CASSLSRGQGPDLRYEQYF
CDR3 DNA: TGTGCCAGCAGCTTATCCCGAGGACAGGGGCCTGACTTAAGGTACGAGCAGTACTTC

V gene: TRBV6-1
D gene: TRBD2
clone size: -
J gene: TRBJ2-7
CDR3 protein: CASSEGGAGGYEQYF
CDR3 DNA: TGTGCCAGCAGTGAAGGGGGAGCGGGAGGCTACGAGCAGTACTTC

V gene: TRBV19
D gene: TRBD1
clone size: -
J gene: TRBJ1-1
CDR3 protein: CASSIGGQGKAFF
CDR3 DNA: TGTGCCAGTAGTATAGGAGGACAGGGTAAAGCTTTCTTT

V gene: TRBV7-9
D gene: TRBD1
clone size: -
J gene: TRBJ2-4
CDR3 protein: CASSPGGAGQYF
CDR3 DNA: TGTGCCAGCAGCCCAGGGGGCGCCGGTCAGTACTTC

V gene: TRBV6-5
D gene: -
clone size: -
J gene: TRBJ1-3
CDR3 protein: CASSHIQGNTIYF
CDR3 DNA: TGTGCCAGCAGCCACATACAGGGAAACACCATATATTTT

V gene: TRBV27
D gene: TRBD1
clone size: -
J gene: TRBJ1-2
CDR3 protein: CASRSPDRVGRGYTF
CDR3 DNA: TGTGCCAGCAGATCCCCGGACAGGGTAGGGAGGGGCTACACCTTC

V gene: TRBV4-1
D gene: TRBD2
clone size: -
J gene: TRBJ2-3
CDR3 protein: CASSQITSGDTQYF
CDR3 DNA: TGCGCCAGCAGCCAGATAACTAGCGGGGATACGCAGTATTTT

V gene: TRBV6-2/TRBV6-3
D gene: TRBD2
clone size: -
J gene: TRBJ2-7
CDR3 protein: CASSWDRAGASYEQYF
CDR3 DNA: TGTGCCAGCAGTTGGGATCGAGCGGGGGCCTCCTACGAGCAGTACTTC

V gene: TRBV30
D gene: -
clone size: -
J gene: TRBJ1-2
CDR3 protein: CAWSSRGQLVYGYTF
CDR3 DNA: TGTGCCTGGAGCTCAAGGGGCCAGCTCGTCTATGGCTACACCTTC

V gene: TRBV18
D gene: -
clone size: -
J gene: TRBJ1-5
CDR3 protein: CASSRNRTGKSYSNQPQHF
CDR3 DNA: TGTGCCAGCTCACGTAATAGAACCGGGAAATCATATAGCAATCAGCCCCAGCATTTT

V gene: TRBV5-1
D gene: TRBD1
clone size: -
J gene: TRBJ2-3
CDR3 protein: CASRRTGASYTQYF
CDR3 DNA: TGCGCCAGCAGGCGGACAGGAGCTTCGTATACGCAGTATTTT

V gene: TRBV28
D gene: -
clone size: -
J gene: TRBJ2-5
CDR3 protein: CASSFLTDQETQYF
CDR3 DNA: TGTGCCAGCAGTTTCCTGACAGACCAAGAGACCCAGTACTTC

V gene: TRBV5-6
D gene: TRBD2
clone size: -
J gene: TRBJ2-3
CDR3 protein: CASSQRGGSTDTQYF
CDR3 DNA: TGTGCCAGCAGCCAGCGGGGGGGGAGCACAGATACGCAGTATTTT

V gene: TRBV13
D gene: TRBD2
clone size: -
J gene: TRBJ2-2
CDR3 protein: CASSPGTINGELFF
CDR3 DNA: TGTGCCAGCAGCCCAGGGACTATCAACGGGGAGCTGTTTTTT

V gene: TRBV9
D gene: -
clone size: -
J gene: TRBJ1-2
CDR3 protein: CASSQVPAYGYTF
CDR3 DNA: TGTGCCAGCAGCCAGGTGCCAGCCTATGGCTACACCTTC

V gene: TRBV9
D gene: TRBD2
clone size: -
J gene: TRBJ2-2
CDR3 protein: CASSVGGGTGELFF
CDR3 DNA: TGTGCCAGCAGCGTAGGGGGGGGCACCGGGGAGCTGTTTTTT

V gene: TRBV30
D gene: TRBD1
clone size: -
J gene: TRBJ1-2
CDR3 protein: CAWGRTGTINGYTF
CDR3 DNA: TGTGCCTGGGGGAGGACAGGAACTATAAATGGCTACACCTTC

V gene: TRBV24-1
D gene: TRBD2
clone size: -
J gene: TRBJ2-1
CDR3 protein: CATSDSGLAYSVEQFF
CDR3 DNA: TGTGCCACCAGTGATTCGGGACTAGCCTATAGTGTGGAGCAGTTCTTC

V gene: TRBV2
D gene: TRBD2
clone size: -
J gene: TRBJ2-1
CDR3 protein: CASSEYLSGRPISYNEQFF
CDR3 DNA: TGTGCCAGCAGTGAATATTTAAGCGGGAGGCCCATTTCCTACAATGAGCAGTTCTTC

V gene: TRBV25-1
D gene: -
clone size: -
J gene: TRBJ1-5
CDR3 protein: CASSGAVPKHF
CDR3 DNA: TGTGCCAGCAGTGGGGCAGTCCCTAAACATTTT

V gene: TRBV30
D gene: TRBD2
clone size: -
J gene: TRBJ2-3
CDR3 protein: CAWTGLAGGGTQYF
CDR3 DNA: TGTGCCTGGACCGGACTAGCGGGAGGGGGTACGCAGTATTTT

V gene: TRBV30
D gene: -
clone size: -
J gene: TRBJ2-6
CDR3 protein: CAWTVSGANVLTF
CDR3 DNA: TGTGCCTGGACAGTCTCTGGGGCCAACGTCCTGACTTTC

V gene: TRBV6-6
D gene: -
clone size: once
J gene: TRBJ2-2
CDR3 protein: CASTSSNTGELFF
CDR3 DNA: TGTGCCAGCACCAGTTCGAACACCGGGGAGCTGTTTTTT

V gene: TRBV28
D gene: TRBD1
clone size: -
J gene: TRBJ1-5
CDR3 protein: CASSSDRGLLQPQHF
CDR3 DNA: TGTGCCAGCAGTTCGGACAGGGGGCTGTTGCAGCCCCAGCATTTT

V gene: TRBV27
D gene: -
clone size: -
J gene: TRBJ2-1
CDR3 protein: CASSPGVTAYNEQFF
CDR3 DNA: TGTGCCAGCAGTCCCGGGGTTACGGCCTACAATGAGCAGTTCTTC

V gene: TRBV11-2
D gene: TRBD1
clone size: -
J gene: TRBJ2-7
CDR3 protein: CASSLTGGQGSYEQYF
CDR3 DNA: TGTGCCAGCAGCTTAACTGGGGGACAGGGCTCCTACGAGCAGTACTTC

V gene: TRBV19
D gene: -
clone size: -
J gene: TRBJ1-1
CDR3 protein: CASSYRVRPEAFF
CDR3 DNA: TGTGCCAGTAGTTACAGGGTCAGGCCTGAAGCTTTCTTT

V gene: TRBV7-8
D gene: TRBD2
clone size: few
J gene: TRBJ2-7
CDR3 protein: CASRTSGYEQYF
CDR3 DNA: TGTGCCAGCAGAACTAGCGGCTACGAGCAGTACTTC

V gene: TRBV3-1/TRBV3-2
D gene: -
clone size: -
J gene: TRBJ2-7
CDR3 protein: CASSQFGGFYEQYF
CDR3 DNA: TGTGCCAGCAGCCAATTTGGAGGGTTCTACGAGCAGTACTTC

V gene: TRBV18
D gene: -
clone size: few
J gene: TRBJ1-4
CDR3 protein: CASSPRTDNNEKLFF
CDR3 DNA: TGTGCCAGCTCACCGAGGACAGACAATAATGAAAAACTGTTTTTT

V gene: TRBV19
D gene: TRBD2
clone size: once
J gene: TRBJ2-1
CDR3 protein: CASSSGTSGRYNEQFF
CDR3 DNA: TGTGCCAGTAGTTCCGGGACTAGCGGGAGGTACAATGAGCAGTTCTTC

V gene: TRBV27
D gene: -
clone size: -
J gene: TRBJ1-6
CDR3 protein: CASSLQGSSYNSPLHF
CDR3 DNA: TGTGCCAGCAGTTTACAGGGGAGCTCCTATAATTCACCCCTCCACTTT

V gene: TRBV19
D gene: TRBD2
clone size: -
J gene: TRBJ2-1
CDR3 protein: CASSTQGLAGGWVYNEQFF
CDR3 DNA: TGTGCCAGTAGTACCCAGGGACTAGCGGGGGGATGGGTTTACAATGAGCAGTTCTTC

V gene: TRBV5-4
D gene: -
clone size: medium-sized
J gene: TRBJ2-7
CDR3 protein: CASSLGGFPGSYEQYF
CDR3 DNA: TGTGCCAGCAGCTTGGGAGGTTTTCCGGGCTCCTACGAGCAGTACTTC

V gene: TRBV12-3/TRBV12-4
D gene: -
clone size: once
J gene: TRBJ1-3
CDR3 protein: CASSLLLPGTIYF
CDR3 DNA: TGTGCCAGCAGCCTACTCCTGCCGGGCACCATATATTTT

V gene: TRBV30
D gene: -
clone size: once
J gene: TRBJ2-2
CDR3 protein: CARRAATGELFF
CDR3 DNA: TGTGCAAGGAGGGCGGCCACCGGGGAGCTGTTTTTT

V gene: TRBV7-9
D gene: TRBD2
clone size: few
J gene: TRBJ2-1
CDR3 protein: CASSATSGHSYNEQFF
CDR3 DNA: TGTGCCAGCAGCGCGACTAGCGGGCACTCCTACAATGAGCAGTTCTTC

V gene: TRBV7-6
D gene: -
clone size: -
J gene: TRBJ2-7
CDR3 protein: CASSLRTGIYEQYF
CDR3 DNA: TGTGCCAGCAGCCTGCGCACGGGGATTTACGAGCAGTACTTC

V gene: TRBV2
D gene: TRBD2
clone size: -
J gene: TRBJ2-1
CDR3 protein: CASSALLAGGPGDEQFF
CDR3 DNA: TGTGCCAGCAGTGCCCTCCTAGCGGGGGGGCCTGGGGATGAGCAGTTCTTC